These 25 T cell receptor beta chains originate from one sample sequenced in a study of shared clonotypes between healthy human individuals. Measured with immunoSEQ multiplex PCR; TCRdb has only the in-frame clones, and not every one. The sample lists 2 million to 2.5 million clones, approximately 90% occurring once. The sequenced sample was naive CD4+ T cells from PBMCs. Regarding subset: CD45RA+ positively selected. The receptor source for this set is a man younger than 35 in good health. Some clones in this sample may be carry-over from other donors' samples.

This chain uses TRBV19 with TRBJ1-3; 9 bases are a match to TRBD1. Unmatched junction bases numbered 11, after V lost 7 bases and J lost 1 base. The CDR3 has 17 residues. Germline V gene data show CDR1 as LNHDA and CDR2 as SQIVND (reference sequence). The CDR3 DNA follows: TGTGCCAGTACCTCAAGCCGGGACAGGGCTTCTGGAAACACCATATATTTT. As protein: CASTSSRDRASGNTIYF.

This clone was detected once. For the CDR3, the DNA is TGTGCCAGTAGCCGACTAGCGGGAGCGGCCTACAATGAGCAGTTCTTC. This translates into CASSRLAGAAYNEQFF. V usage is TRBV19 and J usage is TRBJ2-1; 12 positions match TRBD2. V was pared by 6 bases and J by 2 bases, with 5 bases of the junction left unmatched. The CDR3 length is 16 residues. Germline V gene sequence: CDR1 LNHDA, CDR2 SQIVND (reference sequence).

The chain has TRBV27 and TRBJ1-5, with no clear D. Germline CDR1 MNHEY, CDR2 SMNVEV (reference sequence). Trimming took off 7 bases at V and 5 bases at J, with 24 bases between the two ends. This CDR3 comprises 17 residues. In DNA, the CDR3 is TGTGCCAGCATCCCTTTCCCACAATTCCCGACTTATCAGCCCCAGCATTTT. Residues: CASIPFPQFPTYQPQHF.

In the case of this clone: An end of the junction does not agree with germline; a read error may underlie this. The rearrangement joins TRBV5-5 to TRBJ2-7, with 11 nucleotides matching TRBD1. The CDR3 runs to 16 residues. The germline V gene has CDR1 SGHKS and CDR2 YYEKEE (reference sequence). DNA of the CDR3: TGTGCCAGCAGCTTGGCCCTCGGACAGGGGGCGAGCCCAGAGGTCTTC. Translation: CASSLALGQGASPEVF.

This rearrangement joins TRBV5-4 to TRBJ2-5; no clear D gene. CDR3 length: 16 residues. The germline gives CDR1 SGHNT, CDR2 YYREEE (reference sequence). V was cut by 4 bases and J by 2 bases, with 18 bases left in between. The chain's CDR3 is CASSGETDRLQETQYF. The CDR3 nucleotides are TGTGCCAGCAGCGGCGAAACCGATCGTCTTCAAGAGACCCAGTACTTC. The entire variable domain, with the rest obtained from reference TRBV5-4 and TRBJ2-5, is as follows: ETGVTQSPTHLIKTRGQQVTLRCSSQSGHNTVSWYQQALGQGPQFIFQYYREEENGRGNFPPRFSGLQFPNYSSELNVNALELDDSALYLCASSGETDRLQETQYFGPGTRLLVL.

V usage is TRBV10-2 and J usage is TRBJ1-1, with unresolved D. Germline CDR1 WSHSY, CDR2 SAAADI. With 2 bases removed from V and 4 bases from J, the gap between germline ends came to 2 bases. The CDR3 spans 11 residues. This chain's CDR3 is CASSEITEAFF. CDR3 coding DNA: TGCGCCAGCAGTGAGATCACTGAAGCTTTCTTT.

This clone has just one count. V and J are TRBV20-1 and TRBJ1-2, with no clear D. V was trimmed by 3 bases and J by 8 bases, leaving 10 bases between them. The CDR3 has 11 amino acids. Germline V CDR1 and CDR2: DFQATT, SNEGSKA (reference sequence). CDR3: CSASGVRGYTF. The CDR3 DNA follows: TGCAGTGCTAGCGGGGTACGGGGCTACACCTTC.

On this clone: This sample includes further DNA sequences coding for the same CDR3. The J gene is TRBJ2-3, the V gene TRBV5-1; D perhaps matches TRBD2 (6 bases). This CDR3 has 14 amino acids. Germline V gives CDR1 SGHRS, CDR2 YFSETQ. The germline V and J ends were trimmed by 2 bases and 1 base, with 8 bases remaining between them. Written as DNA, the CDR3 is TGCGCCAGCAGCTTAATAGCGGGCACAGATACGCAGTATTTT. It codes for CASSLIAGTDTQYF. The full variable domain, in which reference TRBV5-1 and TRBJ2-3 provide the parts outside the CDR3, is KAGVTQTPRYLIKTRGQQVTLSCSPISGHRSVSWYQQTPGQGLQFLFEYFSETQRNKGNFPGRFSGRQFSNSRSEMNVSTLELGDSALYLCASSLIAGTDTQYFGPGTRLTVL.

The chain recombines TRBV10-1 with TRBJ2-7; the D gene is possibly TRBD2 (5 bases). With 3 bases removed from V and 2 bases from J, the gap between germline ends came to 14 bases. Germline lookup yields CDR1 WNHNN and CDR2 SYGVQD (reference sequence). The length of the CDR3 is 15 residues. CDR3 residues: CASSDRGIPAYEQYF. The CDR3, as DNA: TGCGCCAGCAGTGATCGAGGGATCCCGGCCTACGAGCAGTACTTC.

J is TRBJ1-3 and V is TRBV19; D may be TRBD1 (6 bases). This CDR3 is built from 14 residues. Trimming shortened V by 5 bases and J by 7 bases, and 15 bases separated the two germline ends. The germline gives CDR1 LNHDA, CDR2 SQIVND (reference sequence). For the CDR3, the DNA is TGTGCCAGTAGTCCCTCCACAAGGGGGAACACCATATATTTT. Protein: CASSPSTRGNTIYF.

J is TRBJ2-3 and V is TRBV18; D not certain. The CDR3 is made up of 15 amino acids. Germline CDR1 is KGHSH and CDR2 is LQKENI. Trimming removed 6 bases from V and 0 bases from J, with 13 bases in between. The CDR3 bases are TGTGCCAGCTCTCTAAACTGGGGTAGCACAGATACGCAGTATTTT. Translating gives CASSLNWGSTDTQYF.

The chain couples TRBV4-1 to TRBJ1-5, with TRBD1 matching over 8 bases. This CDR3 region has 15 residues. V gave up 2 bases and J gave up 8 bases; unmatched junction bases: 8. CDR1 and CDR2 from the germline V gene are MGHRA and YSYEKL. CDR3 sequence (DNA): TGCGCCAGCAGCCAACCCGCGGCAGGGGGCGAGCCCCAGCATTTT. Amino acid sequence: CASSQPAAGGEPQHF.

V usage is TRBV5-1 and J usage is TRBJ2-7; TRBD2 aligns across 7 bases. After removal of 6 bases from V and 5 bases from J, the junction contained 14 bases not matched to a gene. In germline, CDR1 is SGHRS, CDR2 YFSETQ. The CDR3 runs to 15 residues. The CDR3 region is CASNRGRATVDEQYF. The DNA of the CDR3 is TGCGCCAGCAATCGGGGGAGGGCTACGGTGGACGAGCAGTACTTC.

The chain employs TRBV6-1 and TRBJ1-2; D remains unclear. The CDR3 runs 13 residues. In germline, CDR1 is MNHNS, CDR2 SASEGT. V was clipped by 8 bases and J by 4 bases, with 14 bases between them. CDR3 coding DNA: TGTGCCAGCCACAACGTACAGACCTATGGCTACACCTTC. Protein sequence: CASHNVQTYGYTF.

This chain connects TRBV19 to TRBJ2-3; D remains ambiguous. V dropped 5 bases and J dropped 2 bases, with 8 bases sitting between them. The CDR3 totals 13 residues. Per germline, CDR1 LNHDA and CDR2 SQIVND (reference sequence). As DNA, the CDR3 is TGTGCCAGTAGTGAAGCGTACACAGATACGCAGTATTTT. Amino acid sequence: CASSEAYTDTQYF. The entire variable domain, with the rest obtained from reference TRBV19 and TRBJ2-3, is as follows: DGGITQSPKYLFRKEGQNVTLSCEQNLNHDAMYWYRQDPGQGLRLIYYSQIVNDFQKGDIAEGYSVSREKKESFPLTVTSAQKNPTAFYLCASSEAYTDTQYFGPGTRLTVL.

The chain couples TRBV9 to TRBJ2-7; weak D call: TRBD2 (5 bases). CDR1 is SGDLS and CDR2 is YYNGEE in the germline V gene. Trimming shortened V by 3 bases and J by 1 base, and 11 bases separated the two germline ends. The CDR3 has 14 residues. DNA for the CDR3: TGTGCCAGCAGCGCGCAGGCGGGTTCCTACGAGCAGTACTTC. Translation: CASSAQAGSYEQYF.

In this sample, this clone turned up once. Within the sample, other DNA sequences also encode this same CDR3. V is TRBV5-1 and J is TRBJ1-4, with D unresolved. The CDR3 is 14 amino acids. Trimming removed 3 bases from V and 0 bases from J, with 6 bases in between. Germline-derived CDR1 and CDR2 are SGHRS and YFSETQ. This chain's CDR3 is CASSYTATNEKLFF. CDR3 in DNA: TGCGCCAGCAGCTACACGGCAACTAATGAAAAACTGTTTTTT.

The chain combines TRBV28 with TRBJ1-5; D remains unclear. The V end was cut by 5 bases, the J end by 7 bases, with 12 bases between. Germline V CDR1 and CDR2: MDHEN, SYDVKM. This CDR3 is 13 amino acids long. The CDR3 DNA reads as TGTGCCAGCAGTCCCGGCTCGATCCAGCCCCAGCATTTT. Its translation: CASSPGSIQPQHF.

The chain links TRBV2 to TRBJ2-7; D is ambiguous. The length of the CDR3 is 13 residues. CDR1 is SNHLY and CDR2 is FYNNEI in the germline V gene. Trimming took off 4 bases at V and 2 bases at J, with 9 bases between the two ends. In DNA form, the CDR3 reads TGTGCCAGCAGTGCCTTGGACCCCTACGAGCAGTACTTC. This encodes CASSALDPYEQYF.

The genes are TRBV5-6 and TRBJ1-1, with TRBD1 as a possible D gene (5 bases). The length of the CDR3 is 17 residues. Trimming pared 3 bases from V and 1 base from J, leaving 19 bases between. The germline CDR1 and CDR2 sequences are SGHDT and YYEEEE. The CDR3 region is CASSWSLLGTGNTEAFF. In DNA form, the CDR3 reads TGTGCCAGCAGCTGGTCTCTTTTAGGGACGGGGAACACTGAAGCTTTCTTT.

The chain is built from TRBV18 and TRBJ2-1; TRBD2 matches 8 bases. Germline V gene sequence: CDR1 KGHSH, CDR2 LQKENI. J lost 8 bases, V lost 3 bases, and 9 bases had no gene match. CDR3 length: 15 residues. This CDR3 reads CASSPMGLGGDEQFF. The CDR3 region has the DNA TGTGCCAGCTCACCGATGGGACTAGGGGGGGATGAGCAGTTCTTC.

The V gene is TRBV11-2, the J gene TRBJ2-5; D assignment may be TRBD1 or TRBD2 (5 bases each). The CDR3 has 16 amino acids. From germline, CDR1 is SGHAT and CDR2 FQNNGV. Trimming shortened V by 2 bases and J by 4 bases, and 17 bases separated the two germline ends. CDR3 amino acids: CASSLSRGVGIETQYF. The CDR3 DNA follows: TGTGCCAGCAGCTTATCTAGAGGGGTTGGTATAGAGACCCAGTACTTC. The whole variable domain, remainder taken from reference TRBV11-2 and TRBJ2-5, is EAGVAQSPRYKIIEKRQSVAFWCNPISGHATLYWYQQILGQGPKLLIQFQNNGVVDDSQLPKDRFSAERLKGVDSTLKIQPAKLEDSAVYLCASSLSRGVGIETQYFGPGTRLLVL.

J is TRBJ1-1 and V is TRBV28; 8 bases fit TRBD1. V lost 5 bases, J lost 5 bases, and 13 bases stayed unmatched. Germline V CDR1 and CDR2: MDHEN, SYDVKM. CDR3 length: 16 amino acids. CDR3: CASSMMAGGLGTEAFF. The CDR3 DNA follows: TGTGCCAGCAGTATGATGGCAGGGGGCCTTGGGACTGAAGCTTTCTTT.

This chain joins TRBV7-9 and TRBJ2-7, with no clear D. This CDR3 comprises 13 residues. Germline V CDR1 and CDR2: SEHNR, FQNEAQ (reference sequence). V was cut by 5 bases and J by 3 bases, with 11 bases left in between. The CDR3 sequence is CASSPGPRYEQYF. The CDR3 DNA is TGTGCCAGCAGCCCTGGACCTCGCTACGAGCAGTACTTC.

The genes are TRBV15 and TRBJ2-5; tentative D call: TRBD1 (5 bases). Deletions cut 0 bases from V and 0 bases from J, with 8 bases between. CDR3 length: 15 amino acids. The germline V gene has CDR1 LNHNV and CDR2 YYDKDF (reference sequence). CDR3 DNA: TGTGCCACCAGCAGAGATAAGGGGTACCAAGAGACCCAGTACTTC. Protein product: CATSRDKGYQETQYF.